This T cell receptor (beta chain) was obtained from a study of T cell repertoires in cytomegalovirus infection. Background on the study: Public TCR beta signatures provided an indication of both CMV infection and a matching HLA type.

For this clonotype: Its antigen is still unknown.

Overall study findings and caveats: Totalled public TCR beta family frequency picked out people who carried CMV plus the relevant HLA. Predominance within the ex vivo response was attributable to HLA-C-restricted CMV-specific TCR beta clonotypes.

TCRdb re-called the reads through MiXCR, storing one row per CDR3 protein. The data hold a few hundred thousand distinct CDR3 sequences, with around 9.5% observed a single time. Specimen: PBMCs. This clonotype was sampled from a human donor in good health (CMV status not recorded). Some clones in this sample may be carry-over from other donors' samples.

The DNA of the CDR3 is TGTGCCAGCAGTCCATCGAACCTCGTAGCTTCACCCTACGAGCAGTACTTC. Its protein is CASSPSNLVASPYEQYF. The chain recombines TRBV27 with TRBJ2-7, with no clear D. Per germline, CDR1 MNHEY and CDR2 SMNVEV (reference sequence). This CDR3 contains 17 residues. V gave up 5 bases and J gave up 2 bases, with 22 bases separating them.